This T cell receptor (beta chain) was profiled in a study of OX40 agonist ivuxolimab in advanced cancers. About the study: Aged about 20 to 85 with a mean of approximately 60 years, they were more than 80% male. Regarding the study as a whole: In the 0.1 to 3.0 mg/kg range, CD4+ and CD8+ blood T cells had expanded clonally by week 6.

Profiling relied on immunoSEQ multiplex PCR, and the TCRdb table lists in-frame clones only, not all of them. The data hold 45,000 to 65,000 clones, with 85% to 90% observed a single time. The CDR3 is 12 amino acids. Germline lookup yields CDR1 ENHRY and CDR2 SYGVKD. The V end lost 7 bases, the J end lost 8 bases, and 12 bases lay between the germline ends. Note on this clone: Antigen: not known.

Material: CD4+ or CD8+ T cells sorted from blood, obtained in a trial of the OX40 agonist ivuxolimab. The gene calls are TRBV10-3 and TRBJ2-1; D not certain. This sequence originates from an adult with an advanced solid tumor such as melanoma, head and neck, liver or kidney cancer. CDR3 in amino acids: CAIKAENDEQFF. CDR3 sequence (DNA): TGTGCCATCAAGGCTGAGAATGATGAGCAGTTCTTC.